This T cell receptor (beta chain) stems from a study of cytomegalovirus exposure and HLA in healthy donors. Overall study results and limits: Productive rates of about 87% or about 30% were seen for most TCR beta V segments in an earlier analysis. In a later analysis, CMV-associated beta chains were mostly HLA-associated, it appeared. In vitro data verified a few CMV-associated chains as specific for CMV antigens.

PCR was performed using 60 Vbeta and 13 Jbeta primers. Assay: immunoSEQ multiplex PCR; the TCRdb copy retains only in-frame clones and omits some. The sample lists about 98,000 clones, roughly 70% occurring once. This clone was detected a few times. The target antigen is unknown. The sample was PBMCs. The receptor comes from a man aged 45-60 years in good health and CMV-seronegative.

CDR3 residues: CASSLTGGMAFF. CDR3 coding DNA: TGTGCCAGCAGTCTGACGGGGGGGATGGCTTTCTTT. The chain couples TRBV6-6 to TRBJ1-1; D may be TRBD1 (5 bases). Germline-derived CDR1 and CDR2 are MNHNY and SVGAGI (reference sequence). V dropped 5 bases and J dropped 11 bases, with 15 bases sitting between them. The CDR3 runs to 12 residues.